This T cell receptor beta chain is from a study of blood T cell repertoires in COVID-19. Study context: T cells, B-cell-depleted T cells, or PBMCs provided the cDNA or gDNA that served as material.

This clone was seen more than once but under ten times. Only in-frame clones appear in the TCRdb table, and some are missing; sequencing was by immunoSEQ multiplex PCR. The table shows almost 500,000 clones, with roughly nine tenths occurring only once. Between the trimmed V and J ends, which lost 1 base and 0 bases, there was a span of 13 bases. CDR3 length equals 17 residues. Germline CDR1 SEHNR, CDR2 FQNEAQ (reference sequence). Residents of 24 US areas, aged about 18 to 95 years, made up the participants. The chain links TRBV7-9 to TRBJ2-1; TRBD1 is a possible D gene (5 bases). The TCR sequence derives from a woman aged 55-69 years who had recovered from COVID-19. Sequencing used PBMCs or T cells enriched from blood (not recorded which). The CDR3 protein is CASSLGAGMSSYNEQFF. The CDR3 DNA sequence: TGTGCCAGCAGCTTAGGAGCAGGGATGAGCTCCTACAATGAGCAGTTCTTC.